This T cell receptor beta chain was sequenced in a study of cytomegalovirus exposure and HLA in healthy donors. Germline CDR1 SGHVS, CDR2 FQNEAQ. Germline trimming cut 2 bases from V and 8 bases from J; bases unmatched to any gene: 10. The CDR3 is 16 residues long. PCR employed 60 Vbeta and 13 Jbeta primers. Measured with immunoSEQ multiplex PCR; TCRdb has only the in-frame clones, and not every one. The table shows tens of thousands of clones, with over 65% occurring only once. This clone appeared a single time. Its antigen is unknown. Study results and caveats: Many donors carried some public TCRs, although rarity characterized most TCR sequences. When a later analysis compared HLA-associated TCR beta chains with equally common others, the HLA-associated chains turned out to be more clonally expanded and to have lower generation probabilities. Reportedly, HLA-A and HLA-B alleles of most subjects were accurately predicted from TCR beta. For cytomegalovirus status, the classifier reportedly gave diagnoses with high specificity and sensitivity.

This sequence joins TRBV7-8 and TRBJ2-1; 9 bases align to TRBD2. Input material: PBMCs. The sequence was collected from a woman aged 40 to 50 in good health and CMV-seropositive. In DNA form, the CDR3 reads TGTGCCAGCAGCTTATCTCGGGGACTAGCTGTGGATGAGCAGTTCTTC. This sequence encodes CASSLSRGLAVDEQFF.